This T cell receptor beta chain was identified in a study of cytomegalovirus exposure and HLA in healthy donors. Study-wide findings and caveats: A later analysis appeared to link common viral pathogens to several of the most significant clusters. Association of a missense DCLRE1C variant with TCR beta V- and J-gene trimming was reported in a later analysis. By a later analysis, the bulk of CMV-associated TCR beta chains appeared HLA-restricted.

It was with 60 Vbeta and 13 Jbeta primers that the PCR ran. Authors' methods: In a later analysis, of around 83 million unique beta chains, about 12 million appeared in at least two donors. Repertoires were generated with immunoSEQ multiplex PCR, while TCRdb's copy carries only in-frame clones and drops some. V, J and clone size reflect that table, while D and trimming were determined from the DNA. The sample shows 150,000 to 200,000 clones, over 70% of them seen only once. Only one count was recorded for this clone. Its antigen is not known. The CDR3 loop spans 11 amino acids. CDR1 and CDR2 from the germline V gene are SGHAT and FQNNGV. V lost 2 bases to trimming and J lost 6 bases, with 4 bases between them.

The TCR sequence derives from a man aged 35 to 55 in good health and CMV-seronegative. J is TRBJ1-1 and V is TRBV11-2; D uncertain. Material for sequencing was PBMCs. The CDR3 loop is CASSLSSEAFF. In DNA form, the CDR3 reads TGTGCCAGCAGCTTATCATCTGAAGCTTTCTTT.